This T cell receptor (beta chain) emerged from a study of CD8+ T cells in alopecia areata. This clone occurred a few times. Documented treatment: oral pan-JAK inhibitor, 5-10 mg twice daily. Extracted RNA was reverse transcribed, and the resulting cDNA served as sequencing template. Only in-frame clones appear in the TCRdb table, and some are missing; sequencing was by immunoSEQ multiplex PCR. The sample carries 120,000 or so clones, roughly 57% recorded once. This CDR3 has 13 residues. Germline V CDR1 and CDR2: SGHTA, FQGNSA. Trimming at V came to 5 bases and at J to 6 bases, leaving 6 bases not matched to a gene.

V and J are TRBV7-2 and TRBJ2-7; 8 positions agree with TRBD1. This receptor was taken from a human donor with alopecia areata. The specimen comprised CD4+ T cells sorted from blood, sampled at week 4, from a patient treated with tofacitinib. CDR3 loop: CASSPGQGSEQYF. DNA for the CDR3: TGTGCCAGCAGCCCTGGACAGGGAAGCGAGCAGTACTTC. The full variable domain, with the rest looked up from reference TRBV7-2 and TRBJ2-7, is GAGVSQSPSNKVTEKGKDVELRCDPISGHTALYWYRQSLGQGLEFLIYFQGNSAPDKSGLPSDRFSAERTGGSVSTLTIQRTQQEDSAVYLCASSPGQGSEQYFGPGTRLTVT.